Listed below are T cell receptor beta chains from one sample, sequenced in a study of regulatory T cells in long-lasting Graves disease. TCRdb fed the multiplex PCR reads into MiXCR, producing one record per CDR3 protein. The table lists about 540,000 distinct CDR3 sequences, around an eighth of them singletons. This sample was also put to use in a study of T cells in Graves' hyperthyroidism and ophthalmopathy.

Sequenced material: peripheral blood mononuclear cells (PBMCs), taken at new diagnosis, from a patient treated with antithyroid drugs. These receptors all stem from a man aged 25 to 45 with Graves disease. Each CDR3 is given with its conserved first and last residue. The D gene is left open where the match is weak. A row's size may be missing; if present it is once, few, many or a size class.

CDR3nt,CDR3aa,d_gene,j_gene,abundance,v_gene
TGTGCCAGCAGTCCGGGCCTCCGCGAGGCCAAAAACATTCAGTACTTC,CASSPGLREAKNIQYF,.,TRBJ2-4,.,TRBV6-1
TGTGCCAGCACCCTAGTAGCATTAAATTCACCCCTCCACTTT,CASTLVALNSPLHF,.,TRBJ1-6,.,TRBV7-2
TGCAGTGCCGGAATAGGTTGGGGAAATCAGCCCCAGCATTTT,CSAGIGWGNQPQHF,.,TRBJ1-5,many,TRBV20-1
TGCGCCAGCAGCTTGGAACCCACTGTAGCAGAGACCCAGTACTTC,CASSLEPTVAETQYF,.,TRBJ2-5,many,TRBV5-1
TGTGCCAGCAGTGTAGTGGGCGCCAATCAGCCCCAGCATTTT,CASSVVGANQPQHF,.,TRBJ1-5,many,TRBV2
TGTGCCAGCAGTCTGAAACCAACAGGGTCTGGGGCCAACGTCCTGACTTTC,CASSLKPTGSGANVLTF,.,TRBJ2-6,many,TRBV6-1
TGTGCCAGCAGACGGGTCTACCAAGAGACCCAGTACTTC,CASRRVYQETQYF,.,TRBJ2-5,many,TRBV2
TGTGCCAGCAGTTCTCGACTAGCGGGAGGGAAGAACACCGGGGAGCTGTTTTTT,CASSSRLAGGKNTGELFF,TRBD2,TRBJ2-2,few,TRBV27
TGTGCCAGCAGCCGTGGGACAGCCGGTGGCTACACCTTC,CASSRGTAGGYTF,TRBD1,TRBJ1-2,few,TRBV9
TGCAGCGTTGGGACAGGGACTTCCTACGAGCAGTACTTC,CSVGTGTSYEQYF,TRBD1,TRBJ2-7,.,TRBV29-1
TGTGCCAGCAGACTTTCGAGCCGGGAGACCCAGTACTTC,CASRLSSRETQYF,.,TRBJ2-5,many,TRBV6-2/TRBV6-3
TGCAGCATCTCCCGCCCCGGGAGGGCCAATGAGCAGTTCTTC,CSISRPGRANEQFF,TRBD2,TRBJ2-1,many,TRBV29-1
TGTGCCAGCAGTTTAATTCCCCTTGAGGGAGGCCCCAATGAGCAGTTCTTC,CASSLIPLEGGPNEQFF,.,TRBJ2-1,many,TRBV12-3/TRBV12-4
TGCAGCGGCAGCCTGAACACTGAAGCTTTCTTT,CSGSLNTEAFF,.,TRBJ1-1,many,TRBV29-1
TGTGCCAGCAGTTCCCTAGGAGCCTCCTACGAGCAGTACTTC,CASSSLGASYEQYF,.,TRBJ2-7,many,TRBV27
TGTGCCAGCAGCTCAAGACAGGGTAGCTCCTACGAGCAGTACTTC,CASSSRQGSSYEQYF,TRBD1,TRBJ2-7,many,TRBV7-9
TGTGCCAGTAGATACGGGAGGCGGCCCCAGCATTTT,CASRYGRRPQHF,.,TRBJ1-5,few,TRBV19
TGTGCCAGCAGTTCCCGCCACGGGGACAGGTATGGCTACACCTTC,CASSSRHGDRYGYTF,TRBD1,TRBJ1-2,many,TRBV27
TGTGCCAGCAGTGGACTAGCGGGAGTATCCGAGCAGTACTTC,CASSGLAGVSEQYF,TRBD2,TRBJ2-7,.,TRBV3-1
TGTGCCAGCAGCCAAGGGCGGGGGGCGGCAGATACGCAGTATTTT,CASSQGRGAADTQYF,TRBD2,TRBJ2-3,.,TRBV4-2
TGCGCCAGCAGCCCATTGGCGGGGAACGAGCAGTACTTC,CASSPLAGNEQYF,.,TRBJ2-7,many,TRBV5-1
TGCGCCAGCCGGAGTGGGACTGAAGCTTTCTTT,CASRSGTEAFF,.,TRBJ1-1,.,TRBV10-2
TGTGCCATCAGGTCAGGAAATGAGCAGTTCTTC,CAIRSGNEQFF,.,TRBJ2-1,few,TRBV10-3
TGTGCCACCAGTGACGGGCAGTGGAATGAGCAGTTCTTC,CATSDGQWNEQFF,.,TRBJ2-1,many,TRBV24-1
TGTGCCAGCAGCTCCTCGGAAGGGTCGCGGGAGACCCAGTACTTC,CASSSSEGSRETQYF,.,TRBJ2-5,many,TRBV7-9
TGTGCCAGCTCACCCGACGGGGGCTATGGCTACACCTTC,CASSPDGGYGYTF,.,TRBJ1-2,many,TRBV18
TGTGCCTGGAGTTCCGGGCCCGTAGGGACCCAGTACTTC,CAWSSGPVGTQYF,.,TRBJ2-5,few,TRBV30
TGTGCCAGCAGCCCGAGATTAGGGGCAAGCTCCTACGAGCAGTACTTC,CASSPRLGASSYEQYF,.,TRBJ2-7,many,TRBV11-2
TGTGCCAGCAGTGGGGGGGACCCATGGTCAGGGAGAGGGGATACGCAGTATTTT,CASSGGDPWSGRGDTQYF,.,TRBJ2-3,many,TRBV2
TGTGCCAGCAGCCTTCTGAGCGGGATGGGGGAGCAGTACTTC,CASSLLSGMGEQYF,TRBD2,TRBJ2-7,many,TRBV11-2
TGTGCCAGCAGCGAACGACTAGCGGGAGTTTACGAGCAGTACTTC,CASSERLAGVYEQYF,TRBD2,TRBJ2-7,many,TRBV7-9
TGTGCCAGCAGAAACCGGGACGGTTCCTACGAGCAGTACTTC,CASRNRDGSYEQYF,.,TRBJ2-7,many,TRBV2
TGTGCCGTACGCAGGGGGTTGAACACTGAAGCTTTCTTT,CAVRRGLNTEAFF,TRBD1,TRBJ1-1,few,TRBV10-3
TGTGCCAGCAGTTTAGGGGGGACTGGCGGCGGGGAGCTGTTTTTT,CASSLGGTGGGELFF,.,TRBJ2-2,few,TRBV28
TGTGCCAGCAGCTCACCGCCGGGACGGGGCGGCAATCAGCCCCAGCATTTT,CASSSPPGRGGNQPQHF,.,TRBJ1-5,.,TRBV7-6
TGTGCCAGCAGCTTCACCCGGGCCTACGAGCAGTACTTC,CASSFTRAYEQYF,.,TRBJ2-7,many,TRBV11-2
TGTGCCAGCAGGGGGTGGGAGGGGGAGACCCAGTACTTC,CASRGWEGETQYF,TRBD2,TRBJ2-5,many,TRBV27
TGTGCCAGCAGTCCGCTCGGGACTACCGGGGCTGAAGCTTTCTTT,CASSPLGTTGAEAFF,.,TRBJ1-1,.,TRBV27
TGCAGCGTTGAAGGGGGGGGACAGGGTTCCTACGAGCAGTACTTC,CSVEGGGQGSYEQYF,TRBD1,TRBJ2-7,.,TRBV29-1
TGCAGTGCTAGAGCCCGGGACAGGGGTAACATTCAGTACTTC,CSARARDRGNIQYF,TRBD1,TRBJ2-4,many,TRBV20-1
TGCAGCGTAAACGACAGGGGAGGGGACGAGCAGTACTTC,CSVNDRGGDEQYF,.,TRBJ2-7,.,TRBV29-1
TGCAGTGCCGCTAGCAATCAGCCCCAGCATTTT,CSAASNQPQHF,.,TRBJ1-5,few,TRBV20-1
TGTGCCAGCAGTTTAGAGGCTAGTAATCAGGGGGAGCTGTTTTTT,CASSLEASNQGELFF,.,TRBJ2-2,many,TRBV27
TGCAGCGGATTTTCACAGGGGTTCACTGAAGCTTTCTTT,CSGFSQGFTEAFF,TRBD1,TRBJ1-1,many,TRBV29-1
TGTGCCAGCAGCCTCTCTAGCGGCAAAGAGACCCAGTACTTC,CASSLSSGKETQYF,TRBD2,TRBJ2-5,many,TRBV12-3/TRBV12-4
TGTGCCAGCAGCAGGGAAAAGAACGCCTACAATGAGCAGTTCTTC,CASSREKNAYNEQFF,.,TRBJ2-1,few,TRBV9
TGCAGTGCGGACCGACTAGCGGCCTCCTACGAGCAGTACTTC,CSADRLAASYEQYF,TRBD2,TRBJ2-7,many,TRBV20-1
TGTGCCAGCAGCAACCCATTCTACAATGAGCAGTTCTTC,CASSNPFYNEQFF,.,TRBJ2-1,few,TRBV7-9
TGTGCCAGCAGCTCCGGAGCGGGATCCTACAATGAGCAGTTCTTC,CASSSGAGSYNEQFF,TRBD2,TRBJ2-1,many,TRBV7-2
TGTGCCAGCAGCTTAGCGGCAGGGAGGTTAGAGACCCAGTACTTC,CASSLAAGRLETQYF,.,TRBJ2-5,many,TRBV11-2